This TCR beta chain is from a study of blood T cell repertoires in COVID-19 (dated by TCRdb to 2020 to 2022). Regarding the complete study: Recovered participants in ImmuneRACE Cohort 3 were defined as having two consecutive negative NP/OP PCR tests, clearance from a healthcare professional, or resolution of symptoms. Samples from collaborators originated in the United States, Italy and Spain and spanned both the acute and convalescent phases of COVID-19. Deeply sampled blood TCRbeta repertoires from subjects exposed to, actively infected with, or recovered from COVID-19 were included in the dataset. Where HLA class I and class II types were available, the types were taken from metadata supplied by the sample provider, not from assay-based typing. Samples were obtained from the ongoing ImmuneRACE study (first 160 participants) and from 1,000 to 1,500 subjects provided by 6 global collaborators. The prospective study material was composed of cDNA or gDNA derived from T cells, B-cell-depleted T cells, or PBMCs. The repertoires were released in a freely available public database meant as a resource for research on the immune response to SARS-CoV-2. Nearly every sample came with metadata listing a de-identified subject ID, COVID-19 status, age in years and sex.

Remarks on this clone: Its antigen remains undetermined. There are no base qualities to consult, and no much larger clone falls within one base.

The immunoSEQ Assay, a bias-controlled multiplex PCR, was used to amplify TCRbeta CDR3 regions from genomic DNA. Concerning the study's data processing: The number of nucleated cells in each sample was estimated from the amplification of reference gene primers within the assay. To quantify the absolute abundance of each unique TCRbeta CDR3 rearrangement, sequence reads were collapsed and filtered. Productive Simpson clonality was computed per sample as the square root of Simpson's diversity index over productive rearrangements. TCRdb mirrors the immuneACCESS table, restricted to in-frame sequences. Some clones are absent from its copies; in checked studies, under half trace to an unresolved V gene, and the reason for the others is unknown. V and J calls and clone size are copied from that table; D and trimming were computed from the DNA. For this sample the table gives fewer than 250,000 clones, of which 86% were detected only once. Of the sample, 20% to 25% is held by the ten largest clones.

General study outcomes and caveats: How much clinical and demographic metadata was included differed by source and by participant, and the metadata was provided uncurated.

Enrolling through a virtual design, the prospective study's participants ranged in age from roughly 18 to 95 years and lived across roughly 23 United States geographic areas. Cohort assignment in the prospective study relied on participant-reported clinical history from a screening survey and a study questionnaire. In the prospective study, mobile phlebotomists collected whole blood, serum and a nasopharyngeal or oropharyngeal swab from each participant. Additional blood draws and questionnaires over a 2-month period could optionally be provided by prospective study participants. Before DNA extraction, prospective study blood samples were shipped either frozen or at room temperature. V is clipped by 2 bases and J by 1 base, and the sequence between their germline boundaries is 9 bases long. The germline V gene (reference sequence) supplies CDR1 MNHEY and CDR2 SMNVEV. The CDR3 sequence holds 14 residues, the cysteine and phenylalanine included. The kept DNA is CDR3 alone, 42 bases in frame from the first base.

The sequence was obtained from a woman aged 40-49 years in a cohort exposed to, infected with or recovered from COVID-19 (not recorded which). The specimen was PBMCs or T cells enriched from blood (not recorded which). The chain is made from TRBV27 and TRBJ2-7; TRBD1 might be the D gene, on 5 matching bases. The sequence in DNA is TGTGCCAGCAGTTTAGCGGACAAATCCTACGAGCAGTACTTC. Its protein product is CASSLADKSYEQYF.